The 29 T cell receptor beta chains in this list originate from one sample, sequenced in a study of blood T cells in healthy people across ages. Primed by a sample-barcoded 5' primer and a J-beta primer mix, a second PCR proceeded for about 7 to 12 cycles. In TCRdb, the 5' RACE reads were re-called with MiXCR into one record per CDR3 protein. The sample holds 2 million or so distinct CDR3 sequences, about 50% seen once. Sequenced material: blood. The receptors were sampled from a woman in her 40s in good health.

The chain is built from TRBV20-1 and TRBJ2-5, with unresolved D. The CDR3 runs 14 residues. The V and J ends lost 5 bases and 2 bases respectively, with 15 bases between them. Germline CDR1 DFQATT, CDR2 SNEGSKA (reference sequence). The CDR3 DNA reads TGCAGTGCTCAAGAGGCGGTTATTCAAGAGACCCAGTACTTC. As protein: CSAQEAVIQETQYF.

The chain combines TRBV14 with TRBJ1-2, with 10 nucleotides matching TRBD1. CDR1 is SGHDN, CDR2 FVKESK, per germline. CDR3 length equals 17 residues. V lost 4 bases and J lost 3; bases outside the gene matches: 11. CDR3 DNA sequence: TGTGCCAGCAGCCGAACTTCACCGGGACAGGGGCACTATGGCTACACCTTC. It codes for CASSRTSPGQGHYGYTF.

This clonotype has a handful of counts. This chain connects TRBV5-1 to TRBJ2-3; 7 nucleotides agree with TRBD1. Germline values: CDR1 SGHRS, CDR2 YFSETQ. This CDR3 is 16 amino acids long. V lost 0 bases and J lost 4; bases outside the gene matches: 8. The CDR3 is CASSLDGTASPDTQYF. The CDR3 nucleotides read TGCGCCAGCAGCTTGGATGGGACAGCCTCCCCAGATACGCAGTATTTT.

This clonotype was seen repeatedly, ten times or more. This chain connects TRBV29-1 to TRBJ2-5; D gene ambiguous. Trimming pared 1 base from V and 5 bases from J, leaving 8 bases between. Germline CDR1 and CDR2: SQVTM and ANQGSEA. This CDR3 is 12 amino acids long. The DNA for the CDR3 is TGCAGCGTTGAAGTTGTCGGGGAGACCCAGTACTTC. It translates to CSVEVVGETQYF. Full variable domain (missing parts from reference TRBV29-1 and TRBJ2-5): SAVISQKPSRDICQRGTSLTIQCQVDSQVTMMFWYRQQPGQSLTLIATANQGSEATYESGFVIDKFPISRPNLTFSTLTVSNMSPEDSSIYLCSVEVVGETQYFGPGTRLLVL.

The chain links TRBV6-5 to TRBJ2-7; 7 bases align to TRBD1. Germline-derived CDR1 and CDR2 are MNHEY and SVGAGI. The CDR3 totals 15 residues. The ends lost 6 bases at V and 0 bases at J; junction bases unmatched: 8. CDR3 in DNA: TGTGCCAGCAGACAAAGACAGGGATTCTCCTACGAGCAGTACTTC. It codes for CASRQRQGFSYEQYF.

This clonotype showed up just a few times. The chain links TRBV7-9 to TRBJ1-2, with D uncertain. CDR3 length: 14 amino acids. Germline V lookup: CDR1 SEHNR, CDR2 FQNEAQ (reference sequence). Deletions cut 2 bases from V and 8 bases from J, with 15 bases between. The CDR3 reads CASSLSGTGSGYTF. CDR3 DNA: TGTGCCAGCAGCTTAAGCGGTACGGGATCGGGCTACACCTTC. The full variable domain, rest sourced from reference TRBV7-9 and TRBJ1-2, is DTGVSQNPRHKITKRGQNVTFRCDPISEHNRLYWYRQTLGQGPEFLTYFQNEAQLEKSRLLSDRFSAERPKGSFSTLEIQRTEQGDSAMYLCASSLSGTGSGYTFGSGTRLTVV.

This chain connects TRBV7-9 to TRBJ2-1; 8 bases are a match to TRBD2. The length of the CDR3 is 12 residues. Trimming took 11 bases from V and 8 from J; bases not matched to a gene: 8. CDR1 SEHNR and CDR2 FQNEAQ come from the germline V gene (reference sequence). Here the CDR3 reads CASKRGGHEQFF. The CDR3 DNA reads as TGTGCCTCCAAACGGGGGGGGCATGAGCAGTTCTTC.

This clonotype has more than one count but fewer than ten. The CDR3 here is CASEQGAGDNEQFF. CDR3 nucleotides: TGTGCCAGCGAACAGGGGGCGGGAGACAATGAGCAGTTCTTC. The chain has TRBV28 and TRBJ2-1; TRBD1 aligns across 9 bases. Germline V gives CDR1 MDHEN, CDR2 SYDVKM. Trimming at V came to 8 bases and at J to 5 bases, leaving 7 bases not matched to a gene. The CDR3 is 14 amino acids.

The rearrangement uses TRBV20-1 and TRBJ1-2; 7 bases are a match to TRBD1. The CDR3 is 14 residues long. The V and J ends lost 6 bases and 3 bases, in that order; junction bases with no gene match: 10. CDR1 is DFQATT and CDR2 is SNEGSKA in the germline V gene (reference sequence). The CDR3 region is CSALGRGPDYGYTF. For the CDR3, the DNA is TGCAGTGCCCTAGGGAGGGGGCCTGACTATGGCTACACCTTC.

The chain has TRBV27 and TRBJ1-2; TRBD1 aligns across 7 bases. V lost 6 bases to trimming and J lost 3 bases; unmatched junction nucleotides: 4. Germline V lookup: CDR1 MNHEY, CDR2 SMNVEV (reference sequence). This CDR3 is built from 13 residues. CDR3 sequence (DNA): TGTGCCAGCAGACCAGGACAGGACTATGGCTACACCTTC. Amino acids: CASRPGQDYGYTF.

The rearrangement joins TRBV14 to TRBJ1-3; 7 nucleotides align to TRBD1. CDR3 length: 16 amino acids. With 0 bases clipped from V and 1 base from J, the junction kept 3 bases outside the gene matches. CDR1 and CDR2 from the germline V gene are SGHDN and FVKESK. CDR3 bases: TGTGCCAGCAGCCAAGATGGGGGACAGTCTGGAAACACCATATATTTT. It yields the protein CASSQDGGQSGNTIYF. The full variable domain, in which reference TRBV14 and TRBJ1-3 provide the parts outside the CDR3, is EAGVTQFPSHSVIEKGQTVTLRCDPISGHDNLYWYRRVMGKEIKFLLHFVKESKQDESGMPNNRFLAERTGGTYSTLKVQPAELEDSGVYFCASSQDGGQSGNTIYFGEGSWLTVV.

The gene calls are TRBV29-1 and TRBJ2-1; 10 bases match TRBD2. V lost 4 bases and J lost 8; bases outside the gene matches: 11. Germline V CDR1 and CDR2: SQVTM, ANQGSEA. This CDR3 contains 15 residues. DNA of the CDR3: TGCAGCGTTGGAGTCGGTAGCGGGGGGCACGATGAGCAGTTCTTC. Translating gives CSVGVGSGGHDEQFF.

This clonotype has more than one count but fewer than ten. The V call is TRBV4-3, the J call TRBJ1-4; 7 nucleotides match TRBD1. CDR1 and CDR2 from the germline V gene are LGHNA and YSLEER. The V segment lost 3 bases and the J segment 2 bases; nucleotides outside the gene matches: 6. CDR3 length equals 16 residues. CDR3 amino acids: CASSQGQGVTNEKLFF. Here the CDR3 DNA reads TGCGCCAGCAGCCAGGGCCAGGGGGTTACTAATGAAAAACTGTTTTTT.

This clonotype was seen a few times. The chain recombines TRBV6-1 with TRBJ2-7; D not certain. This CDR3 has 13 residues. CDR1 and CDR2 from the germline V gene are MNHNS and SASEGT. V was cut by 7 bases and J by 1 base, with 11 bases left in between. The CDR3 DNA sequence: TGTGCCAGCACGGGCGGCCGGTCCTACGAGCAGTACTTC. It yields the protein CASTGGRSYEQYF.

This sequence joins TRBV24-1 and TRBJ2-3; 8 bases map to TRBD2. V lost 3 bases and J lost 4; bases outside the gene matches: 8. CDR1 is KGHDR, CDR2 SFDVKD, per germline. This CDR3 is 16 amino acids long. For the CDR3, the DNA is TGTGCCACCAGTGATCCGACGGGGGGGGCCGCAGATACGCAGTATTTT. This codes for CATSDPTGGAADTQYF.

The genes are TRBV7-2 and TRBJ2-1, with TRBD1 matching 8 bases. The trim removed 8 bases at V and 0 bases at J, leaving 6 bases unmatched. The CDR3 sequence is 15 residues long. From germline, CDR1 is SGHTA and CDR2 FQGNSA. For the CDR3, the DNA is TGTGCCAGCGGCTCGACAGGGGTCTCCTACAATGAGCAGTTCTTC. It yields the protein CASGSTGVSYNEQFF.

The chain links TRBV27 to TRBJ2-4, with D maybe TRBD1 (5 bases). The CDR3 totals 15 residues. The V gene's germline CDR1 is MNHEY and CDR2 SMNVEV (reference sequence). V lost 5 bases and J 5 bases, leaving 16 bases between the germline ends. The DNA of the CDR3 is TGTGCCAGCAGTCTTTCATATGCGACAGAAAACATTCAGTACTTC. Protein: CASSLSYATENIQYF.

This chain uses TRBV25-1 with TRBJ2-1, with 7 positions matching TRBD1. The CDR3 contains 17 residues. Trimming removed 3 bases from V and 3 bases from J; junction bases left unmatched: 11. From germline, CDR1 is MGHDK and CDR2 SYGVNS. This CDR3 reads CASSDKLTGSLYNEQFF. The DNA of the CDR3 is TGTGCCAGCAGTGACAAACTGACAGGGTCTCTCTACAATGAGCAGTTCTTC.

The chain carries TRBV10-3 and TRBJ2-7; D remains unclear. Looked up from germline, CDR1 is ENHRY and CDR2 is SYGVKD. The germline V and J ends were trimmed by 2 bases and 0 bases, with 5 bases remaining between them. The CDR3 totals 13 residues. The CDR3 sequence is CAISELGSYEQYF. The CDR3 nucleotides read TGTGCCATCAGTGAGCTAGGCTCCTACGAGCAGTACTTC.

A few counts support this clonotype. The gene calls are TRBV20-1 and TRBJ2-1; D perhaps matches TRBD1 (6 bases). The V and J ends lost 3 bases and 1 base respectively, with 10 bases between them. Germline V gene lookup returns CDR1 DFQATT and CDR2 SNEGSKA (reference sequence). The CDR3 length is 14 residues. The CDR3 loop reads CSASRGQSYNEQFF. The CDR3 DNA follows: TGCAGTGCTAGCAGGGGTCAGTCCTACAATGAGCAGTTCTTC.

As concerns this clonotype: A read error may explain this, as a much larger clone is one base away. The chain combines TRBV29-1 with TRBJ2-5; 13 bases map to TRBD2. The V gene end was trimmed by 7 bases and the J gene end by 11 bases; junction bases not matched to a gene: 16. The CDR3 has 15 residues. Germline CDR1 reads SQVTM; CDR2 reads ANQGSEA. The CDR3 sequence is CSAEGTSGDHNEQYF. The CDR3 DNA is TGCAGCGCCGAAGGGACTAGCGGGGATCACAATGAGCAGTACTTC.

The rearrangement links TRBV5-1 to TRBJ1-5; weak D call: TRBD1 (5 bases). The CDR3 consists of 14 residues. Germline CDR1 reads SGHRS; CDR2 reads YFSETQ. Between the trimmed V and J ends, which lost 4 bases and 7 bases, there was a span of 15 bases. CDR3 sequence reads: CASSPGELQQPQHF. DNA for the CDR3: TGCGCCAGCAGCCCGGGGGAGTTGCAGCAGCCCCAGCATTTT.

This sequence joins TRBV9 and TRBJ1-2, with a tentative D call TRBD1 (5 bases). This CDR3 has 15 amino acids. Trimming took off 3 bases at V and 4 bases at J, with 16 bases between the two ends. In germline, CDR1 is SGDLS, CDR2 YYNGEE. The CDR3 DNA sequence: TGTGCCAGCAGCGGGGGGGATAAACTCGTCTATGGCTACACCTTC. Protein: CASSGGDKLVYGYTF.

The chain recombines TRBV28 with TRBJ1-2; D not certain. Germline V gives CDR1 MDHEN, CDR2 SYDVKM. The V end was cut by 3 bases, the J end by 0 bases, with 11 bases between. This CDR3 has 15 residues. This chain's CDR3 is CASSFADGANYGYTF. The CDR3 DNA reads as TGTGCCAGCAGTTTCGCCGACGGGGCTAACTATGGCTACACCTTC.

The chain combines TRBV7-8 with TRBJ2-5; 12 nucleotides line up with TRBD2. In germline, CDR1 is SGHVS, CDR2 FQNEAQ. The CDR3 has 16 amino acids. V trimming: 4 bases; J trimming: 1 base; junction bases outside the gene matches: 4. The CDR3 reads CASSSTSGGTQETQYF. The CDR3, as DNA: TGTGCCAGCAGCTCTACTAGCGGGGGGACCCAAGAGACCCAGTACTTC.

This clonotype has at least ten counts. This sequence joins TRBV5-1 and TRBJ2-7; 11 bases map to TRBD1. The germline V gene has CDR1 SGHRS and CDR2 YFSETQ. The length of the CDR3 is 15 residues. With V trimmed by 4 bases and J by 4 bases, 7 bases remained unmatched. CDR3 sequence (DNA): TGCGCCAGCAGCCTCCGGACAGGGGGCTCTTACGAGCAGTACTTC. Translating gives CASSLRTGGSYEQYF. The variable domain in full, completed from reference TRBV5-1 and TRBJ2-7, reads KAGVTQTPRYLIKTRGQQVTLSCSPISGHRSVSWYQQTPGQGLQFLFEYFSETQRNKGNFPGRFSGRQFSNSRSEMNVSTLELGDSALYLCASSLRTGGSYEQYFGPGTRLTVT.

The chain couples TRBV4-3 to TRBJ2-1; possible D gene TRBD2, 5 bases. The germline CDR1 and CDR2 sequences are LGHNA and YSLEER. The length of the CDR3 is 18 residues. With 0 bases removed from V and 5 bases from J, the gap between germline ends came to 20 bases. The CDR3 loop is CASSQDRSLRVSDNEQFF. The DNA of the CDR3 is TGCGCCAGCAGCCAAGATCGGAGTCTGCGGGTATCCGACAATGAGCAGTTCTTC.

The rearrangement links TRBV20-1 to TRBJ1-2, with unresolved D. The V end lost 3 bases, the J end lost 8 bases, and 10 bases lay between the germline ends. Germline V gives CDR1 DFQATT, CDR2 SNEGSKA (reference sequence). This CDR3 region has 11 residues. CDR3: CSASPLRGYTF. In DNA, the CDR3 is TGCAGTGCTAGTCCCCTACGGGGCTACACCTTC.

This clonotype appeared a few times. The rearrangement joins TRBV10-3 to TRBJ2-3; D uncertain. V was shortened by 1 base and J by 2 bases, with 7 bases between the two germline ends. The germline V gene has CDR1 ENHRY and CDR2 SYGVKD. This CDR3 region has 14 residues. The CDR3 sequence: CAISEWWDTDTQYF. In nucleotides, the CDR3 is TGTGCCATCAGTGAGTGGTGGGACACAGATACGCAGTATTTT.